The entry below gives a single T cell receptor beta chain sequence along with its context. The data derive from a study of blood T cell repertoires in COVID-19. Study summary: Acute-phase and convalescent COVID-19 samples originated in the United States, Italy and Spain. T cells, B-cell-depleted T cells, or PBMCs provided the cDNA or gDNA that served as material.

Original methodology: Estimated nucleated cell counts came from reference gene primer amplification. Profiling relied on immunoSEQ multiplex PCR, and the TCRdb table lists in-frame clones only, not all of them. From that table come the V and J calls and clone size; the DNA was used to work out D and trimming. The data hold under 250,000 clones, with 70% to 90% observed a single time. The CDR3 totals 13 residues. Germline CDR1 and CDR2: LNHNV and YYDKDF (reference sequence). The ends were cut back, 0 bases at V and 5 bases at J, with 7 bases in the middle. This chain uses TRBV15 with TRBJ2-5; D is undetermined. The sequenced sample consisted of peripheral blood. The clonotype comes from a man aged 45-60 years who had recovered from COVID-19. The CDR3 here is CATSRDVRETQYF. In nucleotides, the CDR3 is TGTGCCACCAGCAGAGATGTGCGGGAGACCCAGTACTTC.